These 32 T cell receptor beta chains were all obtained from the same sample, sequenced in a study of blood T cell repertoires in COVID-19. Data came from immunoSEQ multiplex PCR; TCRdb stores just in-frame clones and leaves some out. This sample yields roughly 79,000 clones, of which roughly 80% are seen a single time; 5.8% belongs to the top ten. The sequencing input was peripheral blood. Receptors were obtained from a man in his 60s with active or convalescent COVID-19.

The CDR3 sequence: CASTLNPRGPAFF. CDR3 nucleotides: TGTGCCAGCACCCTTAACCCCAGGGGGCCTGCTTTCTTT. This chain connects TRBV7-2 to TRBJ1-1; 8 nucleotides match TRBD1. The germline V gene encodes CDR1 SGHTA and CDR2 FQGNSA. The CDR3 consists of 13 residues. V shed 7 bases and J 11 bases; nucleotides not matched to a gene: 12. The full variable domain, in which reference TRBV7-2 and TRBJ1-1 provide the parts outside the CDR3, is GAGVSQSPSNKVTEKGKDVELRCDPISGHTALYWYRQSLGQGLEFLIYFQGNSAPDKSGLPSDRFSAERTGGSVSTLTIQRTQQEDSAVYLCASTLNPRGPAFFGQGTRLTVV.

The V call is TRBV19, the J call TRBJ2-5, with 13 bases aligning to TRBD2. The CDR3 consists of 16 residues. V shed 6 bases, J shed 2 bases, and the junction held 6 bases outside the gene matches. CDR1 is LNHDA, CDR2 SQIVND, per germline (reference sequence). CDR3 in DNA: TGTGCCAGTAGCCCGCCGGGACTAGCGGGGCAAGAGACCCAGTACTTC. It encodes CASSPPGLAGQETQYF.

The chain uses TRBV19 and TRBJ2-1, with 15 nucleotides matching TRBD2. This CDR3 has 15 residues. Germline CDR1 and CDR2: LNHDA and SQIVND (reference sequence). V lost 5 bases to trimming and J lost 7 bases; unmatched junction nucleotides: 3. The DNA for the CDR3 is TGTGCCAGTAGTTCCGGACTAGCGGGGGGGAATGAGCAGTTCTTC. Protein: CASSSGLAGGNEQFF. Full variable domain (rest looked up from reference TRBV19 and TRBJ2-1): DGGITQSPKYLFRKEGQNVTLSCEQNLNHDAMYWYRQDPGQGLRLIYYSQIVNDFQKGDIAEGYSVSREKKESFPLTVTSAQKNPTAFYLCASSSGLAGGNEQFFGPGTRLTVL.

CDR3 bases: TGTGCCAGTAGTATAGACCAGAATAACTATGGCTACACCTTC. Translation gives CASSIDQNNYGYTF. The gene calls are TRBV19 and TRBJ1-2; D unresolved. Looked up from germline, CDR1 is LNHDA and CDR2 is SQIVND (reference sequence). The CDR3 is 14 amino acids. The V end lost 0 bases, the J end lost 1 base, and 6 bases lay between the germline ends. Full variable domain (remainder filled in from reference TRBV19 and TRBJ1-2): DGGITQSPKYLFRKEGQNVTLSCEQNLNHDAMYWYRQDPGQGLRLIYYSQIVNDFQKGDIAEGYSVSREKKESFPLTVTSAQKNPTAFYLCASSIDQNNYGYTFGSGTRLTVV.

The chain employs TRBV23-1 and TRBJ1-4; 7 nucleotides line up with TRBD1. TRBV23-1 is recorded as an ORF, its role being uncertain. CDR3 length: 17 residues. Unmatched junction bases numbered 16, after V lost 4 bases and J lost 8 bases. CDR3 residues: CASSPPSGGKGEEKLFF. The CDR3 DNA follows: TGCGCCAGCAGTCCGCCCTCAGGGGGAAAGGGTGAGGAAAAACTGTTTTTT.

The chain carries TRBV2 and TRBJ1-2; 9 nucleotides agree with TRBD1. Germline V gene data show CDR1 as SNHLY and CDR2 as FYNNEI. V shed 5 bases, J shed 4 bases, and the junction held 5 bases outside the gene matches. This CDR3 has 14 residues. The CDR3 coding sequence is TGTGCCAGCAGTTTGGGACAGGGACGCTATGGCTACACCTTC. This translates into CASSLGQGRYGYTF.

The chain has TRBV2 and TRBJ1-4, with 10 nucleotides matching TRBD1. V shed 6 bases, J shed 7 bases, and the junction held 8 bases outside the gene matches. CDR1 is SNHLY and CDR2 is FYNNEI in the germline V gene. The length of the CDR3 is 15 residues. The CDR3 sequence: CASRGDRGPGEKLFF. The DNA of the CDR3 is TGTGCCAGCAGGGGGGACAGGGGACCTGGTGAAAAACTGTTTTTT.

The J gene is TRBJ1-2, the V gene TRBV19; a weak D match, TRBD1 (6 bases). Germline CDR1 and CDR2: LNHDA and SQIVND (reference sequence). The CDR3 totals 13 residues. V gave up 3 bases and J gave up 8 bases, with 13 bases separating them. CDR3 nucleotides: TGTGCCAGTAGTATGACAGGTGGAAGCGGCTACACCTTC. Translated, it gives CASSMTGGSGYTF.

The chain combines TRBV3-1 (or the pseudogene TRBV3-2) with TRBJ1-2, with D maybe TRBD1 (6 bases). This CDR3 has 17 residues. With 2 bases removed from V and 4 bases from J, the gap between germline ends came to 20 bases. The germline gives CDR1 LGHDT, CDR2 YNNKEL (reference sequence). The CDR3 loop is CASSQRPGASLTYGYTF. The CDR3 DNA is TGTGCCAGCAGCCAACGGCCAGGGGCTTCCCTGACCTATGGCTACACCTTC.

CDR3 sequence (DNA): TGTGCCAGCAGTTCTCGGGACATGAAGACGAATCAGCCCCAGCATTTT. This sequence encodes CASSSRDMKTNQPQHF. The chain carries TRBV6-2 or TRBV6-3 and TRBJ1-5, with TRBD1 as a possible D gene (6 bases). The CDR3 consists of 16 residues. V shed 4 bases and J shed 4 bases, with 17 bases lying between them. Looked up from germline, CDR1 is MNHEY and CDR2 is SVGEGT.

The chain joins TRBV3-1 (or the pseudogene TRBV3-2) to TRBJ2-2; D gene ambiguous. The length of the CDR3 is 15 residues. CDR1 and CDR2 from the germline V gene are LGHDT and YNNKEL (reference sequence). V was cut by 0 bases and J by 2 bases, with 7 bases left in between. The CDR3 loop reads CASSQDPLNTGELFF. The CDR3 nucleotides are TGTGCCAGCAGCCAAGATCCCCTAAACACCGGGGAGCTGTTTTTT.

This sequence joins TRBV7-9 and TRBJ2-3, with TRBD2 matching over 11 bases. CDR3 length equals 15 residues. With V trimmed by 5 bases and J by 5 bases, 6 bases remained unmatched. CDR1 is SEHNR, CDR2 FQNEAQ, per germline (reference sequence). The CDR3 DNA is TGTGCCAGCAGCGCCGGGACTAGCGGTTTAGATACGCAGTATTTT. It yields the protein CASSAGTSGLDTQYF.

The chain is built from TRBV12-3 or TRBV12-4 and TRBJ1-2; 9 nucleotides match TRBD1. J lost 4 bases, V lost 6 bases, and 0 bases had no gene match. This CDR3 is built from 12 residues. CDR3 nucleotide sequence: TGTGCCAGCAGGACAGGGGGCTATGGCTACACCTTC. Protein product: CASRTGGYGYTF.

This clone was found a few times. This rearrangement joins TRBV7-9 to TRBJ1-2; TRBD1 matches 7 bases. Losses at the gene ends were 4 bases for V and 2 bases for J; bases not matched to a gene: 7. The CDR3 sequence is 15 residues long. CDR1 is SEHNR and CDR2 is FQNEAQ in the germline V gene (reference sequence). CDR3 loop: CASSSTGQPNYGYTF. The CDR3 nucleotides read TGTGCCAGCAGCTCGACGGGACAGCCAAACTATGGCTACACCTTC.

This clone was counted a few times. This chain uses TRBV25-1 with TRBJ1-1, with D maybe TRBD1 (6 bases). The CDR3 consists of 15 residues. Germline loops: CDR1 MGHDK, CDR2 SYGVNS. The germline V and J ends were trimmed by 4 bases and 3 bases, with 15 bases remaining between them. In nucleotides, the CDR3 is TGTGCCAGCAGTGTAACAGGGTACAATCACACTGAAGCTTTCTTT. Translated: CASSVTGYNHTEAFF.

The chain combines TRBV3-1 (or the pseudogene TRBV3-2) with TRBJ1-2; 7 positions agree with TRBD1. The CDR3 has 16 amino acids. CDR1 is LGHDT and CDR2 is YNNKEL in the germline V gene (reference sequence). V lost 0 bases, J lost 8 bases, and 12 bases stayed unmatched. Here the CDR3 reads CASSQDRRGRGSGYTF. The CDR3, as DNA: TGTGCCAGCAGCCAAGATCGGCGGGGCAGGGGGAGCGGCTACACCTTC.

This chain joins TRBV4-1 and TRBJ2-3; 14 nucleotides line up with TRBD2. The germline V gene has CDR1 MGHRA and CDR2 YSYEKL. The V and J ends lost 3 bases and 7 bases, in that order; junction bases with no gene match: 9. The CDR3 has 17 amino acids. The CDR3 DNA reads as TGCGCCAGCAGCCAGTCTAAGACTAGCGGGGGGGCCTATACGCAGTATTTT. Residues: CASSQSKTSGGAYTQYF.

This chain links TRBV28 with TRBJ2-1; maybe TRBD1 (6 bases). There are 13 residues in the CDR3. CDR1 is MDHEN and CDR2 is SYDVKM in the germline V gene. With 2 bases removed from V and 7 bases from J, the gap between germline ends came to 9 bases. CDR3 region: CASSLPQGNEQFF. CDR3 bases: TGTGCCAGCAGTTTACCACAGGGAAATGAGCAGTTCTTC.

The gene calls are TRBV5-6 and TRBJ1-5, with D hard to call. Germline CDR1 reads SGHDT; CDR2 reads YYEEEE. This CDR3 comprises 12 residues. Trimming cost V 4 bases and J 5 bases, with 7 bases left between them. The CDR3 DNA reads as TGTGCCAGCAGCACCCGGGATCAGCCCCAGCATTTT. Translated: CASSTRDQPQHF.

This clone has only one observation. The genes are TRBV5-1 and TRBJ1-2; 10 bases map to TRBD1. CDR1 is SGHRS, CDR2 YFSETQ, per germline. The CDR3 spans 15 residues. J lost 8 bases, V lost 4 bases, and 11 bases had no gene match. The CDR3 sequence: CASSPDRGSLLGYTF. CDR3 sequence (DNA): TGCGCCAGCAGCCCGGACAGGGGGTCGCTCCTAGGCTACACCTTC.

This clone is a singleton in its sample. This chain connects TRBV11-2 to TRBJ2-7, with 10 nucleotides matching TRBD2. Germline V gives CDR1 SGHAT, CDR2 FQNNGV. V shed 3 bases and J 4 bases; nucleotides not matched to a gene: 3. The CDR3 covers 14 residues. CDR3: CASSFPSGGYEQYF. Here the CDR3 DNA reads TGTGCCAGCAGCTTCCCTAGCGGGGGTTACGAGCAGTACTTC.

The V gene is TRBV6-5, the J gene TRBJ1-2; possible D gene TRBD1, 5 bases. CDR3 length: 13 residues. Germline CDR1 MNHEY, CDR2 SVGAGI. Trimming shortened V by 7 bases and J by 4 bases, and 13 bases separated the two germline ends. In DNA form, the CDR3 reads TGTGCCAGCACCGACAGTATAACCTATGGCTACACCTTC. Translating it yields CASTDSITYGYTF.

The chain carries TRBV18 and TRBJ2-5; 7 nucleotides line up with TRBD2. This CDR3 is 15 amino acids long. After removal of 5 bases from V and 4 bases from J, the junction contained 10 bases not matched to a gene. Germline CDR1 reads KGHSH; CDR2 reads LQKENI. CDR3 sequence: CASSNRGDPRETQYF. CDR3 bases: TGTGCCAGCTCAAACCGGGGGGATCCCCGAGAGACCCAGTACTTC.

The rearrangement links TRBV20-1 to TRBJ1-4, with D unresolved. CDR1 DFQATT and CDR2 SNEGSKA come from the germline V gene (reference sequence). The CDR3 is 10 amino acids. V dropped 6 bases and J dropped 8 bases, with 7 bases sitting between them. CDR3 loop: CSAGGEKLFF. CDR3 sequence (DNA): TGCAGTGCCGGAGGCGAAAAACTGTTTTTT.

The rearrangement uses TRBV7-6 and TRBJ2-7; 10 nucleotides align to TRBD1. Unmatched junction bases numbered 6, after V lost 1 base and J lost 0 bases. This CDR3 has 17 amino acids. Germline CDR1 reads SGHVS; CDR2 reads FNYEAQ. CDR3 DNA: TGTGCCAGCAGCTTAGGCCGACAGGGGGCCAACTCCTACGAGCAGTACTTC. Protein sequence: CASSLGRQGANSYEQYF.

The CDR3 DNA sequence: TGTGCCAGCAGCTTGGACTACGACTATGGCTACACCTTC. The encoded protein is CASSLDYDYGYTF. The chain couples TRBV5-6 to TRBJ1-2; D gene uncertain. V lost 0 bases and J lost 3, with 6 bases in between. The CDR3 spans 13 residues. Germline loops: CDR1 SGHDT, CDR2 YYEEEE.

V and J are TRBV20-1 and TRBJ1-1, with a weak D call TRBD1 (6 bases). V lost 5 bases, J lost 10 bases, and 14 bases lay in between. Germline V CDR1 and CDR2: DFQATT, SNEGSKA (reference sequence). The CDR3 is 11 amino acids. CDR3 DNA sequence: TGCAGTGCTTACAGGGTATCGGGAGCTTTCTTT. Translating it yields CSAYRVSGAFF.

This rearrangement joins TRBV7-2 to TRBJ2-1; 11 nucleotides agree with TRBD2. This CDR3 region has 13 residues. J gave up 8 bases and V 8 bases, and 5 bases lay outside the gene matches. Germline-derived CDR1 and CDR2 are SGHTA and FQGNSA. The DNA of the CDR3 is TGTGCCAGCGGTAGCGGGGGGGCCTATGAGCAGTTCTTC. Its protein is CASGSGGAYEQFF.

The chain is built from TRBV7-3 and TRBJ2-7, with D possibly TRBD2 on 6 matching bases. Per the germline V gene, CDR1 is SGHTA and CDR2 is FQGTGA. This CDR3 has 13 residues. V gave up 1 base and J gave up 6 bases, with 10 bases separating them. The CDR3 DNA sequence: TGTGCCAGCAGCTTAAGGGCGGGGCCCGAGCAGTACTTC. It translates to CASSLRAGPEQYF. The variable domain in full, completed from reference TRBV7-3 and TRBJ2-7, reads GAGVSQTPSNKVTEKGKYVELRCDPISGHTALYWYRQSLGQGPEFLIYFQGTGAADDSGLPNDRFFAVRPEGSVSTLKIQRTERGDSAVYLCASSLRAGPEQYFGPGTRLTVT.

This rearrangement joins TRBV5-1 to TRBJ2-1, with 7 bases fitting TRBD1. The germline V gene has CDR1 SGHRS and CDR2 YFSETQ. The CDR3 is made up of 15 amino acids. With 0 bases clipped from V and 4 bases from J, the junction kept 4 bases outside the gene matches. This chain's CDR3 is CASSLAGGTYNEQFF. CDR3 in DNA: TGCGCCAGCAGCTTGGCAGGGGGAACTTACAATGAGCAGTTCTTC.

The chain has TRBV7-2 and TRBJ2-3; 8 nucleotides agree with TRBD2. The CDR3 runs to 16 residues. The V and J ends lost 1 base and 4 bases, in that order; junction bases with no gene match: 7. Germline CDR1 and CDR2: SGHTA and FQGNSA. CDR3 in amino acids: CASSLGGRGGSDTQYF. The DNA for the CDR3 is TGTGCCAGCAGCTTAGGAGGTCGGGGGGGCTCAGATACGCAGTATTTT. The whole variable domain, filled in from reference TRBV7-2 and TRBJ2-3, reads GAGVSQSPSNKVTEKGKDVELRCDPISGHTALYWYRQSLGQGLEFLIYFQGNSAPDKSGLPSDRFSAERTGGSVSTLTIQRTQQEDSAVYLCASSLGGRGGSDTQYFGPGTRLTVL.

The chain combines TRBV10-3 with TRBJ1-2, with 8 bases that match TRBD1. The CDR3 contains 11 residues. Germline CDR1 is ENHRY and CDR2 is SYGVKD. Unmatched junction bases numbered 6, after V lost 10 bases and J lost 8 bases. This CDR3 reads CARPRGRGYTF. The CDR3 bases are TGTGCCAGGCCCAGGGGGCGCGGCTACACCTTC.